This T cell receptor (beta chain) was sequenced in a study of blood T cell repertoires in COVID-19. Looking at the study overall: Some COVID-19 samples were acute and others convalescent; all came from the United States, Italy and Spain. T cells, B-cell-depleted T cells, or PBMCs provided the cDNA or gDNA that served as material.

The V and J ends lost 3 bases and 4 bases respectively, with 4 bases between them. The germline V gene encodes CDR1 SGHNT and CDR2 YENEEA. The CDR3 has 13 amino acids. Original analysis: For nucleated cells, counts were estimated from reference gene primer amplification. The method was immunoSEQ multiplex PCR; TCRdb's version includes in-frame clones alone and lacks a portion of them. V and J calls and clone size come straight from that table; D and trimming were deduced from the DNA. The profile shows about 260,000 clones, 84% of them singletons. This TCR derives from a man between 60 and 70 years old with acute or convalescent COVID-19. The chain carries TRBV11-3 and TRBJ2-6; D unresolved. The sequencing sample was made of peripheral blood. CDR3 region: CASSFEGANVLTF. CDR3 nucleotide sequence: TGTGCCAGCAGCTTCGAGGGGGCCAACGTCCTGACTTTC.